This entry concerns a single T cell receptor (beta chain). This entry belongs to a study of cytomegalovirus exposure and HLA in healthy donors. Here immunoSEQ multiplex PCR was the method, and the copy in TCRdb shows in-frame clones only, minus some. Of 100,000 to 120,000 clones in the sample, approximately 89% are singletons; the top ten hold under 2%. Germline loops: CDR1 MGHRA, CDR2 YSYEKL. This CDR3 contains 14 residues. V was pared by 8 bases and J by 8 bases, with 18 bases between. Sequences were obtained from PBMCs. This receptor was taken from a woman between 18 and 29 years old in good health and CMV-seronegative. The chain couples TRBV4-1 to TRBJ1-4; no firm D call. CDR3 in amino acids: CASRGSRSGEKLFF. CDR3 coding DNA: TGCGCCAGCCGCGGTAGCCGCTCGGGGGAAAAACTGTTTTTT.